The source of this TCR beta chain is a study of T-cell reconstitution after alpha-beta-depleted transplantation in children. Preparing the TCRbeta library involved the use of unique molecular identifiers. TCRdb reprocessed the PCR reads with MiXCR, giving one entry per CDR3 protein. This repertoire shows 780,000 or so distinct CDR3 sequences, 15% to 20% found once; its top ten account for around 4.5%. The CDR3 is made up of 16 amino acids. With V trimmed by 6 bases and J by 3 bases, 8 bases remained unmatched. Germline CDR1 ENHRY, CDR2 SYGVKD. This clonotype was observed a handful of times. The sample consisted of PBMCs, mostly from graft donor cells, taken 360 days after TCRalphabeta/CD19-depleted stem cell transplant. J is TRBJ1-3 and V is TRBV10-3, with TRBD1 matching over 10 bases. The sequence derives from a male patient younger than 18 who had a stem cell transplant for acute lymphoblastic leukemia, so the T cells may come from the graft donor. For the CDR3, the DNA is TGTGCCATCAGGACCCCGACAGGGGGCCATGGAAACACCATATATTTT. Protein: CAIRTPTGGHGNTIYF.